This T cell receptor beta chain was sequenced during a study of cytomegalovirus exposure and HLA in healthy donors (dated by TCRdb to about 2017). About the investigation overall: An earlier analysis of fewer than 750 of the donors reported around 280 Gb of sequence data and about 120 million unique TCR beta sequences obtained from some 170 million T cells. Typing coverage varied by locus: 629-630 donors for A, B, C, DRB1 and DQB1; approximately 500 for DQA1; about 600 for DPA1; roughly 450 for DPB1. In the later analysis, no new phenotypic data were used to find candidate immune exposures; instead, reliance was placed on TCR beta sequences and their occurrence across donors. A later analysis re-examined previously published TCR beta repertoires from roughly 720 donors and added high-resolution HLA genotyping to investigate patterns of TCR occurrence. A later genetic analysis used genome-wide SNP genotypes for about 60% of the roughly 670 donors, treating that subset as a discovery cohort. The study aimed to test whether signatures of past pathogen exposure could be identified by cataloging public T cell receptors. Class I and class II HLA loci were covered by the typing at four-digit resolution. The study combined high-throughput TCR immunosequencing, statistical association of individual TCRs with disease status, and machine learning to predict cytomegalovirus infection status. In an earlier analysis of 587 of the donors, high-throughput TCR beta sequencing was used to judge whether each TCR beta V gene segment behaved as functional or pseudogenic. About five DR-DQ haplotypes were handled as single units for association and clustering, since linkage in the cohort was strong. A separate validation cohort of over a hundred different subjects was used in addition to the roughly 700-subject first cohort. All discovery cohort repertoires had been generated using a single sequencing platform. Across about 380 genotyped donors of the cohort, an average of approximately 240,000 unique TCR beta nucleotide sequences per donor were sequenced, and 15% to 20% of those sequences were non-productive. Around 320 gigabases of sequencing data and approximately 80 million unique TCR sequences were included in an early release covering about 600 HLA-typed donors. Donor age, sex, ethnicity and CMV serostatus were compiled alongside the repertoire data. The study used immunosequencing to profile the T cell repertoires of approximately 690 subjects and linked those repertoires to cytomegalovirus serostatus. Of the 350 to 450 genotyped donors, 80% to 90% were placed in the genetic ancestry cluster associated with self-reported Caucasian donors.

For this clone: Its cognate antigen has yet to be identified. Base-call qualities are not available, and no considerably larger clone is one nucleotide away.

Library prep was done by the immunoSEQ multiplex PCR assay. A mixture of 60 forward primers for TCR Vbeta segments and 13 reverse primers for TCR Jbeta segments was used in the multiplex PCR. The CDR3 region of rearranged TCR beta genes was amplified from genomic DNA by a multiplex PCR assay. Amplified TCR beta libraries were sequenced as 87-base-pair reads on the Illumina HiSeq System. The study's processing was this. Across the 500 to 700 repertoires, a later analysis counted 75 million to 90 million unique TCR beta chains, around 11 million of which were shared by at least two donors. Raw reads were error-corrected and collapsed into unique sequences by a nearest-neighbor algorithm in which closely related sequences were merged to remove PCR and sequencing errors. CDR3 sequences were aligned to IMGT reference sequences to assign V, D and J gene segments. For a sequence to be retained, at least a six-nucleotide match to both a V gene segment and a J gene segment was required. A rearrangement was called productive if the CDR3 had no stop codons and remained in frame with V and J, and every other rearrangement was called non-productive. Following IMGT convention, CDR3 was defined as the stretch from the second conserved V-encoded cysteine up to the conserved J-encoded phenylalanine. Sequences without an unambiguous match to a single V gene segment were excluded from the earlier analysis of approximately 600 of the donors. In an earlier analysis of several hundred of the donors, V segments were called functional above 56.7% productive rearrangements and were called segregating when the between-donor standard deviation exceeded 5%. To diagnose cytomegalovirus status from the catalog of TCR beta chain sequences, a statistical classification framework was built. V and J gene assignment, in a later analysis, came from comparing TCR nucleotide sequences with IMGT/GENE-DB human TR gene sequences. In a later analysis, CDR3 sequences and most-parsimonious VDJ recombination scenarios were assigned using the TCRdist pipeline. In a later analysis, each TCR beta chain was defined by its CDR3 amino acid sequence together with its V-gene family, and reads lacking a unique V-gene family were excluded. A later analysis removed several hundred highly shared, low-generation-probability nucleotide sequences to deal with suspected cross-contamination and a sequencing artifact. For each public chain, a later analysis derived a clonal expansion index from normalized ranks of inferred template counts within each repertoire. In a later analysis, generation probabilities were computed using a VDJ recombination model fitted to out-of-frame rearrangements, and the results were checked against IGoR. Hypergeometric tests were used in a later analysis to score TCR-TCR, TCR-HLA and TCR-CMV co-occurrence, with a repertoire-size bias correction applied to the TCR pairs. False discovery rates were estimated in a later analysis by permuting HLA or CMV assignments 20 times. In a later analysis, co-occurring TCRs were grouped using DBSCAN, with TCRdist sequence similarity added in when clustering inside HLA-allele-positive subsets. Repertoires with fewer than 30,000 or more than 120,000 public chains, plus five repertoires with anomalous nucleotide sharing, were excluded from co-occurrence clustering. As stored in TCRdb, this immuneACCESS dataset retains in-frame rearrangements with V and J assigned. A fraction of the clones does not appear; measured against another copy, unresolved V genes explain less than half of the discrepancy, and the remainder lacks a known reason. That table furnishes V, J and clone size, whereas the DNA furnished D and trimming. The sample profile shows about 86,000 clones; roughly 77% of them were found once. The leading ten clones occupy roughly 15% of the sample.

The CDR3 spans 10 residues, from the cysteine through the phenylalanine. Of the read, only the CDR3 DNA is kept; its 30 bases are in frame from base 1. The germline V gene specifies SNHLY as CDR1 and FYNNEI as CDR2. A distance of 8 bases separates the germline ends of V and J, which lose 8 bases and 9 bases respectively. The cohort consisted of 670 or so healthy bone marrow donors. At the time of sampling, all cohort members were nominally healthy, though unrecorded immune exposures were likely present. The donor was CMV seropositive and was included in the group of approximately 300 seropositive cohort members. A peripheral blood sample was provided by each donor, and peripheral blood mononuclear cells were used for TCR beta sequencing. The Qiagen DNeasy Blood Extraction Kit was used to extract genomic DNA from the blood cell samples. What the research found in general, with its limitations: According to a later analysis, TCR association rates differed among HLA loci, with DRB1 alleles showing the most associated TCRs and HLA-C alleles showing the fewest. Some IMGT-functional V segments, including TRBV6-2 and TRBV6-3, could not be distinguished by the 87-base-pair reads and were therefore excluded. In this cohort, only TCR beta chains were sequenced, and detectable features were limited by the absence of alpha or paired-chain data. The sequencing pipeline was judged likely to have produced a cluster of highly shared sequence variants as a technical artifact. In a later analysis, several top co-occurrence clusters were reported to appear linked to parvovirus B19, influenza, CMV and Epstein-Barr virus. In a later analysis, most CMV-associated TCR beta chains were found to appear HLA-restricted, with HLA associations seemingly driven largely by CMV exposure. Because HLA typing was unavailable for some donors at each locus, only the typed subset was used in association tests. For the cohort, immune exposure information was limited to CMV serostatus. Cytomegalovirus status was reported to be diagnosed by the classifier with high specificity and sensitivity in both the original and validation cohorts. In a later genetic analysis, a missense DCLRE1C variant was associated with V-gene and J-gene trimming of TCR beta chains, and the association was replicated in an independent cohort. While some public TCRs were present in many individuals, most TCR sequences turned up only very rarely across donors. Three of the identified cytomegalovirus-associated TCR beta chains were confirmed in vitro to be specific for cytomegalovirus antigens. A further reported finding was that TCR beta sequences accurately predicted the HLA-A and HLA-B alleles for most subjects in the first cohort. A later analysis associated 15,000 to 20,000 TCR beta sequences with specific HLA alleles at a false discovery rate of 0.05. The study gave a list of about 160 TCR beta chains associated with cytomegalovirus. According to a later genetic analysis, donors in an Asian-associated ancestry cluster had fewer N-insertions in productive TCRs than the approximately 690-donor mean. In an earlier analysis of about 600 of the donors, most TCR beta V segments appeared in productive rearrangements about 90% or about 30% of the time, broadly matching IMGT annotations. The authors suggested that the approach could potentially be extended to other disease states and immunological phenotypes. When HLA alleles, especially DR and DQ, strongly co-occurred, TCR associations were difficult to assign to individual alleles. A later analysis found that HLA-associated TCR beta chains were more clonally expanded and had lower generation probabilities than equally common non-associated chains. Correlated functional status among segregating V segments might be attributable to linkage disequilibrium, but an unknown experimental factor could not be ruled out. Over 15 rarely observed V segments, including chromosome 9 orphons, were excluded from the earlier analysis of some 590 of the donors because counts were too low. Presence/absence analyses assumed roughly uniform sequencing depth across donors, an assumption that may not hold.

The sample consisted of PBMCs. The TCR comes from a woman between 40 and 55 years old in good health and CMV-seropositive. The chain is encoded by TRBV2 joined to TRBJ2-1; no D gene call is confident. The DNA reads as follows: TGTGCCAGCGACGGCGGTGAGCAGTTCTTC. This encodes CASDGGEQFF.